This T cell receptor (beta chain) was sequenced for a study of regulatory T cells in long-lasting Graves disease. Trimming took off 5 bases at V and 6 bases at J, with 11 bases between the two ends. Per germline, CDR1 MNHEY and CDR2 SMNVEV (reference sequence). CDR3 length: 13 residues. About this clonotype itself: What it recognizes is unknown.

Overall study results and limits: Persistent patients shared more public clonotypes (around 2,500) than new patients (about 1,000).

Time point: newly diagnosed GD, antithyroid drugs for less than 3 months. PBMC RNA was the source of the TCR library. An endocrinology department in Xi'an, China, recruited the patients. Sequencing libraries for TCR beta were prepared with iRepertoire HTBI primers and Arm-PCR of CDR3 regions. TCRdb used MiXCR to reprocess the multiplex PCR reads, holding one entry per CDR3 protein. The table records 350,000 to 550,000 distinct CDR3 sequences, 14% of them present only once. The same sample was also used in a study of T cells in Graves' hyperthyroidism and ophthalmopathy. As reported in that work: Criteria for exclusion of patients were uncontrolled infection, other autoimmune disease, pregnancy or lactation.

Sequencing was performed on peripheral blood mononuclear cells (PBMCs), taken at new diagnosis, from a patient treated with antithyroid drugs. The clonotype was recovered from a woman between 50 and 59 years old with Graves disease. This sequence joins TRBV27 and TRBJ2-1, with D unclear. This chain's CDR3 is CASSPRPGNEQFF. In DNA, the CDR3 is TGTGCCAGCAGTCCCCGCCCGGGCAATGAGCAGTTCTTC.